Listed below are T cell receptor beta chains from one sample, sequenced in a study of beta chain features in type 1 diabetes. The assay was immunoSEQ multiplex PCR, and TCRdb's table has in-frame clones only and misses some. The table lists 600,000 to 700,000 clones, roughly an eighth of them singletons, with approximately 0.022% in the top ten. Source material: naive CD4+ T cells from blood. The source of these receptors is a man aged 18 to 30 with type 1 diabetes. CDR3s include the opening cysteine and the closing phenylalanine or tryptophan. The D gene is left open where the match is weak. Rows may omit the clone size; those that give it use once, few, many or a size class.

.,TRBV12-5,few,TRBJ2-7,TGTGCTAGTGGTTTGGGGCCTTACGAGCAGTACTTC,CASGLGPYEQYF
.,TRBV7-2,few,TRBJ2-1,TGTGCCAGCAGCTTAGGGACCTACAATGAGCAGTTCTTC,CASSLGTYNEQFF
TRBD2,TRBV14,few,TRBJ2-1,TGTGCCAGCAGCCAAGTGCTAGCGGGGGCTTGGGAGCAGTTCTTC,CASSQVLAGAWEQFF
TRBD1,TRBV5-1,few,TRBJ1-2,TGCGCCAGCAGCTTGGCAGACAGGGGCGTCTATGGCTACACCTTC,CASSLADRGVYGYTF
TRBD2,TRBV2,.,TRBJ2-1,TGTGCCAGCAGTTATAGCGGGGGGCCGATGAATGAGCAGTTCTTC,CASSYSGGPMNEQFF
.,TRBV30,few,TRBJ1-1,TGTGCCTGGAGTGGAACAGGGATGAGCACTGAAGCTTTCTTT,CAWSGTGMSTEAFF
TRBD1,TRBV11-2,.,TRBJ2-5,TGTGCCAGCAGCGCCCAGGACAGGGCGGGAGAGACCCAGTACTTC,CASSAQDRAGETQYF
.,TRBV28,.,TRBJ1-1,TGTGCCAGCAGTTTAGTTCAGGGTAAGACTGAAGCTTTCTTT,CASSLVQGKTEAFF
.,TRBV7-6,few,TRBJ1-6,TGTGCCAGCAGCTTAGAGGTATCCTATAATTCACCCCTCCACTTT,CASSLEVSYNSPLHF
.,TRBV29-1,few,TRBJ1-1,TGCAGCGTGTGGACAGCCGCCGTGGATGCTTTCTTT,CSVWTAAVDAFF
.,TRBV7-9,.,TRBJ1-1,TGTGCCAGCAGCTTAGATCCGCAGGGGCGAGGGGCTTTCTTT,CASSLDPQGRGAFF
.,TRBV19,few,TRBJ1-2,TGTGCCAGTAAAACCGGGACAATAAACTATGGCTACACCTTC,CASKTGTINYGYTF
.,TRBV15,.,TRBJ2-7,TGTGCCACCAGCAGAGATTTGGAGGGGAACGAGCAGTACTTC,CATSRDLEGNEQYF
.,TRBV18,.,TRBJ1-5,TGTGCCAGCTCACCATCCGGAGGCCAGCCCCAGCATTTT,CASSPSGGQPQHF
.,TRBV7-2,few,TRBJ2-7,TGTGCCAGCAGCGCCCCGGGGACAACCTACGAGCAGTACTTC,CASSAPGTTYEQYF
.,TRBV7-2,few,TRBJ2-3,TGTGCCAGCAGCTTCGGCGGTGCTAGCACAGATACGCAGTATTTT,CASSFGGASTDTQYF
.,TRBV18,.,TRBJ2-5,TGTGCCAGCTCACCCTGGGCCCAAGAGACCCAGTACTTC,CASSPWAQETQYF
.,TRBV9,.,TRBJ1-1,TGTGCCAGCAGCGCTCATATTTCGGACACTGAAGCTTTCTTT,CASSAHISDTEAFF
.,TRBV10-2,.,TRBJ1-5,TGCGCCAGCAGTGAGTCAACAGACTTTTATAGCAATCAGCCCCAGCATTTT,CASSESTDFYSNQPQHF
.,TRBV10-3,.,TRBJ2-7,TGTGCCATCAGTGAGTCGATCGGTGACGGGCGGTACTTC,CAISESIGDGRYF
TRBD1,TRBV19,.,TRBJ2-7,TGTGCCAGTAGCGGCCCGGGACAGGACTACGAGCAGTACTTC,CASSGPGQDYEQYF
.,TRBV7-9,few,TRBJ1-5,TGTGCCAGCAGCCCCCGAGGAGGGGGGGATCAGCCCCAGCATTTT,CASSPRGGGDQPQHF
TRBD2,TRBV2,.,TRBJ2-7,TGTGCCTCGGGACTAGCGGACTACGAGCAGTACTTC,CASGLADYEQYF
TRBD1,TRBV9,.,TRBJ2-2,TGTGCCAGCAGCGGGCAGGGGGCAGTATCGACCGGGGAGCTGTTTTTT,CASSGQGAVSTGELFF
TRBD1,TRBV2,.,TRBJ1-1,TGTGCCAGGGCCAGGGGGCTTGACACTGAAGCTTTCTTT,CARARGLDTEAFF
.,TRBV2,few,TRBJ2-3,TGTGCCAGCAGAACCACCGTGCGGTCAGATACGCAGTATTTT,CASRTTVRSDTQYF